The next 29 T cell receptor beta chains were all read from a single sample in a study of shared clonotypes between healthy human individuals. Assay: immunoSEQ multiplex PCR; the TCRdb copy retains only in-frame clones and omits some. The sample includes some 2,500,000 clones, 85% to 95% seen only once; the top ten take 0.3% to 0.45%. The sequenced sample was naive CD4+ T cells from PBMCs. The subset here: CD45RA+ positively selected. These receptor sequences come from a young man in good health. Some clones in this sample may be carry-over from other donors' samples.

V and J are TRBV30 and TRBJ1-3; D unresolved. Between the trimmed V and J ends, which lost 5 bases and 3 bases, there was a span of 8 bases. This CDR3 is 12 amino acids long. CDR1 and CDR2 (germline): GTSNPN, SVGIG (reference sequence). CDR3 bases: TGTGCCTGGGGCATATTTGGAAACACCATATATTTT. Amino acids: CAWGIFGNTIYF.

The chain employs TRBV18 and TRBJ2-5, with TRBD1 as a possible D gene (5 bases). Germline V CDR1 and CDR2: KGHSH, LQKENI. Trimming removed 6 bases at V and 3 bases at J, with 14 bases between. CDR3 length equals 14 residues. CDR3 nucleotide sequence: TGTGCCAGCTCTCCTCAGGGCACGGAAGAGACCCAGTACTTC. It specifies CASSPQGTEETQYF.

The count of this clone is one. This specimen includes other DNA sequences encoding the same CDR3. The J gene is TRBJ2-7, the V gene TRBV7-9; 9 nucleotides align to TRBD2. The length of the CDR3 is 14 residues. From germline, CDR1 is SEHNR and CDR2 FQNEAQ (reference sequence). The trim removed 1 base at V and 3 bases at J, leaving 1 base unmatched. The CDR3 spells CASSLGRGGYEQYF. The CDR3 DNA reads TGTGCCAGCAGCTTAGGGCGGGGGGGCTACGAGCAGTACTTC.

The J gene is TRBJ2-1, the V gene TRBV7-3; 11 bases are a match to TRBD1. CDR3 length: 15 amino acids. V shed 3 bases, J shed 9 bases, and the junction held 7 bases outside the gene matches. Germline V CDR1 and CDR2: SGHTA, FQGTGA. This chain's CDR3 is CASSFRTGGIGEQFF. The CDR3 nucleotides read TGTGCCAGCAGCTTCAGGACAGGGGGCATAGGTGAGCAGTTCTTC.

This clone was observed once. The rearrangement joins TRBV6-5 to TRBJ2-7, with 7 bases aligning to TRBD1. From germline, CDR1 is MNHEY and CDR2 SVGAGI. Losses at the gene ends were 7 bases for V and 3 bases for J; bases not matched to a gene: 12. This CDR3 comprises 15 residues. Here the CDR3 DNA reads TGTGCCAGCAATCGGCTGGGGACAGATCTCTACGAGCAGTACTTC. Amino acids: CASNRLGTDLYEQYF.

In DNA form, the CDR3 reads TGCGCCAGCAGCCAAGAGTTACTACCTAGCACAGATACGCAGTATTTT. It translates to CASSQELLPSTDTQYF. The chain recombines TRBV4-1 with TRBJ2-3; unclear D gene. The length of the CDR3 is 16 residues. The V gene lost 0 bases and the J gene lost 0 bases, with 10 bases spanning the gap. Germline V gene data show CDR1 as MGHRA and CDR2 as YSYEKL.

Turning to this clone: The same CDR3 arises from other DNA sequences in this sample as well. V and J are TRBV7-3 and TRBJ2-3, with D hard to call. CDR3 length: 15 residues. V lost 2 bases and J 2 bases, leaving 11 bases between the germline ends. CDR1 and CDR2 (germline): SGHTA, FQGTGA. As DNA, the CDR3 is TGTGCCAGCAGCTTACTACCGGGTTCCACAGATACGCAGTATTTT. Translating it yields CASSLLPGSTDTQYF.

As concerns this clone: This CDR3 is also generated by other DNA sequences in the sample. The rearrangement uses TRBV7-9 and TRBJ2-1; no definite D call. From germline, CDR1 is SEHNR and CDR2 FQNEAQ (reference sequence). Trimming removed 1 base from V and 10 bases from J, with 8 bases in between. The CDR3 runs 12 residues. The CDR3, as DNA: TGTGCCAGCAGCTTAGGTACCCGGGAGCAGTTCTTC. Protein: CASSLGTREQFF. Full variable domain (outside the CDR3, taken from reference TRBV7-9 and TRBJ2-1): DTGVSQNPRHKITKRGQNVTFRCDPISEHNRLYWYRQTLGQGPEFLTYFQNEAQLEKSRLLSDRFSAERPKGSFSTLEIQRTEQGDSAMYLCASSLGTREQFFGPGTRLTVL.

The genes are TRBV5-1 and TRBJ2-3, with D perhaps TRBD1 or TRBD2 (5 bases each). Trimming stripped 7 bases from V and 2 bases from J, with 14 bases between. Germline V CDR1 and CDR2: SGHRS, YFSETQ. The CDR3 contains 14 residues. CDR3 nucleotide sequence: TGCGCCAGCCGGGGACCCCAGGTCACAGATACGCAGTATTTT. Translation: CASRGPQVTDTQYF.

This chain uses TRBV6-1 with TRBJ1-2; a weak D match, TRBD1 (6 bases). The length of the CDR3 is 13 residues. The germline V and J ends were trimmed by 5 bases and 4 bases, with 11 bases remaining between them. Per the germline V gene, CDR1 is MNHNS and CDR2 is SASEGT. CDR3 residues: CASSWTAIYGYTF. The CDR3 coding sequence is TGTGCCAGCAGTTGGACAGCGATCTATGGCTACACCTTC.

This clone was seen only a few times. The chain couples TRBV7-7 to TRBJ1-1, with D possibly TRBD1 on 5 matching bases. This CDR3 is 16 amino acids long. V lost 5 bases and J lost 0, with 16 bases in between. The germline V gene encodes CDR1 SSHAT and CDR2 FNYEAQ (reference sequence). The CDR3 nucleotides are TGTGCCAGCAGCCTTAAAACCGGGACGGTGAACACTGAAGCTTTCTTT. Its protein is CASSLKTGTVNTEAFF.

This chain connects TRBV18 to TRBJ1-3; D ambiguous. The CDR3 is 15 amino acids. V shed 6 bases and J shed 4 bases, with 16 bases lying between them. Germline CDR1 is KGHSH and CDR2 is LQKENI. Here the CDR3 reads CASSPSDGAGNTIYF. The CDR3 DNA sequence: TGTGCCAGCTCCCCGAGCGACGGTGCCGGAAACACCATATATTTT. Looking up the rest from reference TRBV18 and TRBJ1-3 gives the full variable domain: NAGVMQNPRHLVRRRGQEARLRCSPMKGHSHVYWYRQLPEEGLKFMVYLQKENIIDESGMPKERFSAEFPKEGPSILRIQQVVRGDSAAYFCASSPSDGAGNTIYFGEGSWLTVV.

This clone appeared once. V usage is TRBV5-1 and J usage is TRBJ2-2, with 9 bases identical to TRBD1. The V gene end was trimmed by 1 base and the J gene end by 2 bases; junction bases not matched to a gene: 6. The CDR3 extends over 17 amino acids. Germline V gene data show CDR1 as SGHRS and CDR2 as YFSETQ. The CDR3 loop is CASSLRQGGGNTGELFF. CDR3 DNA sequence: TGCGCCAGCAGCTTGAGACAGGGGGGAGGAAACACCGGGGAGCTGTTTTTT.

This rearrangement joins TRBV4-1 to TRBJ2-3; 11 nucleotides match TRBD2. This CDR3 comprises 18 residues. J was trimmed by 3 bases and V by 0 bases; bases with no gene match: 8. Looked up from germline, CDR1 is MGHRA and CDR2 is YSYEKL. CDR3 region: CASSQDGSGRAGTDTQYF. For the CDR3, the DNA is TGCGCCAGCAGCCAAGATGGTAGCGGGAGGGCCGGGACAGATACGCAGTATTTT.

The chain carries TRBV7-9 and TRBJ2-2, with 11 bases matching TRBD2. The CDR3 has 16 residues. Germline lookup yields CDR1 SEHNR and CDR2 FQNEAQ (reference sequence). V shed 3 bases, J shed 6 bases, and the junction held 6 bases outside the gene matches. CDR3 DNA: TGTGCCAGCAGCTTGGGGCTAGCGGGAGGCTCCGGGGAGCTGTTTTTT. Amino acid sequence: CASSLGLAGGSGELFF.

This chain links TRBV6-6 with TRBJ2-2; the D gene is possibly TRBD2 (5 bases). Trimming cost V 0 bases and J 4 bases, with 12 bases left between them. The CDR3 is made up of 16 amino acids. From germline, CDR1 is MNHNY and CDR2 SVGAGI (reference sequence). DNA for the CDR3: TGTGCCAGCAGTTACTCGAGCCTAGCTATCACCGGGGAGCTGTTTTTT. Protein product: CASSYSSLAITGELFF.

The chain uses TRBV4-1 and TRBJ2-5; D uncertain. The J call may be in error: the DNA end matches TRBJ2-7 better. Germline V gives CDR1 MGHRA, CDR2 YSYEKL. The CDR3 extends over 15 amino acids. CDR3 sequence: CASSQVGNPTYEQYF. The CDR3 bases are TGCGCCAGCAGCCAAGTGGGGAACCCAACCTACGAGCAGTACTTC.

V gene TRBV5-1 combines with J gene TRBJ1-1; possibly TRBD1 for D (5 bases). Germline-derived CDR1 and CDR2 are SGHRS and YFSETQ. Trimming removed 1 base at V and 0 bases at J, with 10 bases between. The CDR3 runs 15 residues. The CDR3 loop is CASSLYTGLNTEAFF. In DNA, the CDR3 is TGCGCCAGCAGCTTGTATACAGGTTTGAACACTGAAGCTTTCTTT.

The CDR3: CASSLVGQAGYTF. The CDR3 DNA sequence: TGTGCCAGCAGCTTGGTGGGGCAAGCTGGCTACACCTTC. This chain joins TRBV5-4 and TRBJ1-2, with D perhaps TRBD1 (5 bases). The CDR3 extends over 13 amino acids. Germline V lookup: CDR1 SGHNT, CDR2 YYREEE (reference sequence). The V and J ends lost 0 bases and 7 bases respectively, with 10 bases between them.

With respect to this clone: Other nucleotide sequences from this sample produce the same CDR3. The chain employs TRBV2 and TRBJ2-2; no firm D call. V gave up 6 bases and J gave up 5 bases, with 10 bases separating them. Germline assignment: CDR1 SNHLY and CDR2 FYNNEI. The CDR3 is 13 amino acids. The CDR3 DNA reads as TGTGCCAGCAGACGCACCGTGACCGGGGAGCTGTTTTTT. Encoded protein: CASRRTVTGELFF.

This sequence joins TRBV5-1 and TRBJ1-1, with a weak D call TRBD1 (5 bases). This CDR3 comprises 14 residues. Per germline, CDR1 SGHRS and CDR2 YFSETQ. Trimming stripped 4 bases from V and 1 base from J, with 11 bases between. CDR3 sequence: CASSSRGQNTEAFF. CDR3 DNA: TGCGCCAGCAGCAGCCGGGGCCAGAACACTGAAGCTTTCTTT. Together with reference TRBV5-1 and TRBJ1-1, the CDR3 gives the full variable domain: KAGVTQTPRYLIKTRGQQVTLSCSPISGHRSVSWYQQTPGQGLQFLFEYFSETQRNKGNFPGRFSGRQFSNSRSEMNVSTLELGDSALYLCASSSRGQNTEAFFGQGTRLTVV.

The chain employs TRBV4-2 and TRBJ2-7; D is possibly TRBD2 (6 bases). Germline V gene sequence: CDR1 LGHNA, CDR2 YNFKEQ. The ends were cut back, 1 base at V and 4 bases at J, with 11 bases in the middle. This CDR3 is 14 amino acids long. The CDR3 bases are TGTGCCAGCAGCCAAGTACTAGCAACGTACGAGCAGTACTTC. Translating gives CASSQVLATYEQYF.

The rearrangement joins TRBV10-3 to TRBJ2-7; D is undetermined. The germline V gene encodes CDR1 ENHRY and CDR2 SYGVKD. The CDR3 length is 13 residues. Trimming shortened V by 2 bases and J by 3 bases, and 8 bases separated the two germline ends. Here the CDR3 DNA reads TGTGCCATCAGTGAGCTAGGAAGCTACGAGCAGTACTTC. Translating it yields CAISELGSYEQYF.

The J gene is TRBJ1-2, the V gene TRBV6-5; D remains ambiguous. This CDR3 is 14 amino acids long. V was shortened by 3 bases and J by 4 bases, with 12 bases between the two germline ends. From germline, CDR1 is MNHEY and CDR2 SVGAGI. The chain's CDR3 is CASSYYGPTYGYTF. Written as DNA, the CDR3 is TGTGCCAGCAGTTATTACGGACCGACCTATGGCTACACCTTC.

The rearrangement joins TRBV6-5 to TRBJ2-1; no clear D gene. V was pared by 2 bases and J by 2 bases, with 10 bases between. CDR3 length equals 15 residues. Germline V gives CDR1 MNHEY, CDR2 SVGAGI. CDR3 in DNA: TGTGCCAGCAGTTACGGTCCCTTGCCCTACAATGAGCAGTTCTTC. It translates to CASSYGPLPYNEQFF.

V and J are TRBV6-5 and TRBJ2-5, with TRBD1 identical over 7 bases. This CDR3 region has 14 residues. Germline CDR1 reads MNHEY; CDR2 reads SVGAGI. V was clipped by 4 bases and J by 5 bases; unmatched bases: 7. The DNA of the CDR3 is TGTGCCAGCAGTTCGTACAGGGGTAGCGAGACCCAGTACTTC. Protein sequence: CASSSYRGSETQYF.

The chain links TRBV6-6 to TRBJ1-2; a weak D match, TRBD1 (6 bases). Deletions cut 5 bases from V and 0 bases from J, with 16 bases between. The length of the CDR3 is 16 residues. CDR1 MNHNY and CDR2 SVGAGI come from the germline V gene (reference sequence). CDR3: CASSRTSRQANYGYTF. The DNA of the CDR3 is TGTGCCAGCAGTCGAACGAGTAGACAGGCTAACTATGGCTACACCTTC.

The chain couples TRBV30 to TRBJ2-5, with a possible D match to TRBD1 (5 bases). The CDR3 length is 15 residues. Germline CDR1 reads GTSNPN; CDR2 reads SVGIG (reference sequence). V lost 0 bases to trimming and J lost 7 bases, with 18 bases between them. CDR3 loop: CAWSVPIPRVTTQYF. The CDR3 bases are TGTGCCTGGAGTGTTCCGATACCCAGGGTGACGACCCAGTACTTC.

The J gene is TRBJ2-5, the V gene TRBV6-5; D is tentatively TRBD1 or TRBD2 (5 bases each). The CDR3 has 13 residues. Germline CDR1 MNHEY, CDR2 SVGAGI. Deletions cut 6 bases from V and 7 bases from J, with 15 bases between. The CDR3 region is CASRETGAGTQYF. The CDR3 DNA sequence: TGTGCCAGCAGGGAAACTGGGGCGGGGACCCAGTACTTC.